The 8 T cell receptor beta chains given below trace back to one sample, sequenced in a study of cytomegalovirus exposure and HLA in healthy donors. The PCR ran on 60 Vbeta and 13 Jbeta primers. Only in-frame clones appear in the TCRdb table, and some are missing; sequencing was by immunoSEQ multiplex PCR. The sample consists of 150,000 to 200,000 clones, 75% of them appearing once. Sequencing used PBMCs. These TCRs come from a woman in her forties or fifties in good health and CMV-seropositive.

The V call is TRBV30, the J call TRBJ1-6, with a tentative D call TRBD1 (5 bases). The germline V gene encodes CDR1 GTSNPN and CDR2 SVGIG (reference sequence). The CDR3 spans 15 residues. V was clipped by 3 bases and J by 0 bases, with 9 bases between them. CDR3 nucleotide sequence: TGTGCCTGGAGATACAGGAGCTCCTATAATTCACCCCTCCACTTT. Amino acid sequence: CAWRYRSSYNSPLHF.

The chain links TRBV19 to TRBJ1-3; unclear D gene. Germline CDR1 and CDR2: LNHDA and SQIVND (reference sequence). The CDR3 is made up of 16 amino acids. V was trimmed by 2 bases and J by 0 bases, leaving 11 bases between them. CDR3 loop: CASSISRPSSGNTIYF. DNA for the CDR3: TGTGCCAGTAGTATATCCCGCCCGAGCTCTGGAAACACCATATATTTT. The complete variable domain, with remaining parts taken from reference TRBV19 and TRBJ1-3, reads DGGITQSPKYLFRKEGQNVTLSCEQNLNHDAMYWYRQDPGQGLRLIYYSQIVNDFQKGDIAEGYSVSREKKESFPLTVTSAQKNPTAFYLCASSISRPSSGNTIYFGEGSWLTVV.

The chain combines TRBV5-6 with TRBJ2-5; D not certain. The CDR3 is 13 amino acids. The V gene lost 0 bases and the J gene lost 1 base, with 4 bases spanning the gap. Germline assignment: CDR1 SGHDT and CDR2 YYEEEE. CDR3 in DNA: TGTGCCAGCAGCTTGGTCAGCCAAGAGACCCAGTACTTC. Translated: CASSLVSQETQYF.

The CDR3 loop reads CASASTGPYGYTF. The CDR3 nucleotides are TGTGCCAGCGCATCGACAGGGCCCTATGGCTACACCTTC. V gene TRBV6-1 combines with J gene TRBJ1-2; 7 nucleotides agree with TRBD1. Germline V gene lookup returns CDR1 MNHNS and CDR2 SASEGT. V lost 8 bases to trimming and J lost 4 bases; unmatched junction nucleotides: 7. This CDR3 region has 13 residues.

In nucleotides, the CDR3 is TGTGCCAGCAGCTTGGCCCCAGGAACCGGGGAGCTGTTTTTT. This encodes CASSLAPGTGELFF. The chain combines TRBV5-5 with TRBJ2-2; D call uncertain. Trimming removed 0 bases at V and 5 bases at J, with 8 bases between. Germline V gives CDR1 SGHKS, CDR2 YYEKEE (reference sequence). The CDR3 totals 14 residues.

The chain joins TRBV5-4 to TRBJ2-5; 7 nucleotides agree with TRBD1. V lost 5 bases, J lost 4 bases, and 8 bases stayed unmatched. Germline V gene sequence: CDR1 SGHNT, CDR2 YYREEE (reference sequence). CDR3 size: 14 residues. CDR3 coding DNA: TGTGCCAGCAGTCCCCGACAGGGAATAGAGACCCAGTACTTC. This translates into CASSPRQGIETQYF.

The chain joins TRBV7-9 to TRBJ2-5; weak D call: TRBD1 (5 bases). This CDR3 comprises 14 residues. V lost 7 bases, J lost 4 bases, and 16 bases lay in between. The V gene's germline CDR1 is SEHNR and CDR2 FQNEAQ (reference sequence). This CDR3 is CASTPWGVSETQYF. CDR3 sequence (DNA): TGTGCCAGCACCCCTTGGGGCGTATCAGAGACCCAGTACTTC.

The chain recombines TRBV9 with TRBJ2-7; the D gene is possibly TRBD2 (6 bases). Germline V CDR1 and CDR2: SGDLS, YYNGEE. V was trimmed by 4 bases and J by 4 bases, leaving 15 bases between them. The CDR3 loop spans 14 amino acids. The chain's CDR3 is CASSPGGEEYEQYF. The DNA for the CDR3 is TGTGCCAGCAGCCCAGGCGGGGAGGAGTACGAGCAGTACTTC. Full variable domain (outside the CDR3, taken from reference TRBV9 and TRBJ2-7): DSGVTQTPKHLITATGQRVTLRCSPRSGDLSVYWYQQSLDQGLQFLIQYYNGEERAKGNILERFSAQQFPDLHSELNLSSLELGDSALYFCASSPGGEEYEQYFGPGTRLTVT.